This section outlines one T cell receptor beta chain sequence together with its context. TCR beta CDR3 regions were amplified from RNA. Researchers ran a first-round RT-PCR on the TCR CDR3 using the HTBI primer set. TCRdb analysed the multiplex PCR reads with MiXCR anew, one entry per CDR3 protein. The data hold some 720,000 distinct CDR3 sequences, with roughly 15% observed a single time. The V gene end was trimmed by 6 bases and the J gene end by 7 bases; junction bases not matched to a gene: 12. CDR3 length: 14 residues. Germline-derived CDR1 and CDR2 are SGHDN and FVKESK. Hyperthyroidism had been newly diagnosed in patients aged 18 to 65, and its duration was under 2 months. Lactation, pregnancy, other autoimmune disease or uncontrolled infection led to exclusion of patients. For the diagnoses, clinical symptoms, serum thyroxine and TRAb, thyroid ultrasound and orbital computed tomography were used.

The source of the sample is a study of T cells in Graves' hyperthyroidism and ophthalmopathy. The specimen was blood. The chain combines TRBV14 with TRBJ2-7, with 7 positions matching TRBD2. The sequence was collected from a man aged 18 to 30 with Graves' hyperthyroidism. The CDR3 DNA sequence: TGTGCCAGCAGTCTCGGGGCGGGAGTACGGGAGCAGTACTTC. It translates to CASSLGAGVREQYF.